These T cell receptor beta chains were read from a single sample in a study of blood T cell repertoires in COVID-19. TCRdb keeps only in-frame clones here, not all; method: immunoSEQ multiplex PCR. The sample lists around 140,000 clones, more than 70% occurring once. Specimen: peripheral blood. The receptors shown here come from a woman aged 55-75 years with acute or convalescent COVID-19. CDR3s include the opening cysteine and the closing phenylalanine or tryptophan. The D gene is left open where the match is weak. Some rows have no size entry. The others give once, few or many, or a class for an expanded clone.

j_call: TRBJ1-1
v_call: TRBV6-2/TRBV6-3
clone_size: few
d_call: TRBD1
cdr3_aa: CASSPRQGGRGNTEAFF
cdr3_nt: TGTGCCAGCAGCCCGCGACAGGGCGGAAGGGGGAACACTGAAGCTTTCTTT

j_call: TRBJ2-5
v_call: TRBV28
clone_size: -
d_call: TRBD2
cdr3_aa: CASSWTRVAEETQYF
cdr3_nt: TGTGCCAGCAGTTGGACTAGAGTAGCCGAAGAGACCCAGTACTTC

j_call: TRBJ2-2
v_call: TRBV7-2
clone_size: -
d_call: TRBD2
cdr3_aa: CASSLRDYITGELFF
cdr3_nt: TGTGCCAGCAGCCTCCGGGACTATATCACCGGGGAGCTGTTTTTT

j_call: TRBJ2-1
v_call: TRBV7-9
clone_size: -
d_call: -
cdr3_aa: CASSPRDRNEQFF
cdr3_nt: TGTGCCAGCAGCCCCCGCGACAGAAATGAGCAGTTCTTC

j_call: TRBJ1-3
v_call: TRBV28
clone_size: -
d_call: -
cdr3_aa: CASRPGRHSGNTIYF
cdr3_nt: TGTGCCAGCAGGCCCGGCAGACACTCTGGAAACACCATATATTTT

j_call: TRBJ1-2
v_call: TRBV18
clone_size: -
d_call: -
cdr3_aa: CASSPTGRDGYTF
cdr3_nt: TGTGCCAGCTCACCAACAGGGAGAGATGGCTACACCTTC

j_call: TRBJ2-1
v_call: TRBV19
clone_size: -
d_call: TRBD1
cdr3_aa: CASSTRTGGNEQFF
cdr3_nt: TGTGCCAGTAGTACGCGGACAGGGGGGAATGAGCAGTTCTTC

j_call: TRBJ1-5
v_call: TRBV6-1
clone_size: -
d_call: -
cdr3_aa: CASSENWGGGNQPQHF
cdr3_nt: TGTGCCAGCAGTGAAAACTGGGGAGGGGGCAATCAGCCCCAGCATTTT

j_call: TRBJ1-5
v_call: TRBV6-6
clone_size: -
d_call: TRBD1
cdr3_aa: CASSQRQGGNQPQHF
cdr3_nt: TGTGCCAGCAGCCAACGACAGGGGGGCAATCAGCCCCAGCATTTT

j_call: TRBJ1-5
v_call: TRBV5-1
clone_size: -
d_call: -
cdr3_aa: CASSLDAADNQPQHF
cdr3_nt: TGCGCCAGCAGCTTGGATGCGGCAGATAATCAGCCCCAGCATTTT

j_call: TRBJ2-1
v_call: TRBV10-1
clone_size: -
d_call: TRBD2
cdr3_aa: CASGTSGGVGDQFF
cdr3_nt: TGCGCCAGCGGAACTAGCGGGGGTGTTGGGGATCAGTTCTTC

j_call: TRBJ2-1
v_call: TRBV29-1
clone_size: -
d_call: -
cdr3_aa: CSVDVSSYNEQFF
cdr3_nt: TGCAGCGTTGACGTGAGCTCCTACAATGAGCAGTTCTTC

j_call: TRBJ2-7
v_call: TRBV9
clone_size: -
d_call: -
cdr3_aa: CASSVEPLSYEQYF
cdr3_nt: TGTGCCAGCAGCGTAGAGCCCCTCTCCTACGAGCAGTACTTC

j_call: TRBJ1-4
v_call: TRBV28
clone_size: many
d_call: TRBD1
cdr3_aa: CASSLTGGLNEKLFF
cdr3_nt: TGTGCCAGCAGTTTAACAGGGGGGCTTAATGAAAAACTGTTTTTT

j_call: TRBJ1-2
v_call: TRBV4-2
clone_size: many
d_call: -
cdr3_aa: CASSQERGSNYGYTF
cdr3_nt: TGTGCCAGCAGCCAAGAGCGGGGCAGCAACTATGGCTACACCTTC

j_call: TRBJ1-5
v_call: TRBV11-2
clone_size: -
d_call: -
cdr3_aa: CASTQGGAWYNSNQPQHF
cdr3_nt: TGTGCCAGCACCCAAGGGGGGGCCTGGTATAATAGCAATCAGCCCCAGCATTTT

j_call: TRBJ1-2
v_call: TRBV3-1/TRBV3-2
clone_size: -
d_call: -
cdr3_aa: CASSQDWKQATGGGYTF
cdr3_nt: TGTGCCAGCAGCCAAGATTGGAAACAGGCGACTGGGGGCGGCTACACCTTC

j_call: TRBJ2-7
v_call: TRBV30
clone_size: -
d_call: -
cdr3_aa: CAWSGGLGEQYF
cdr3_nt: TGTGCCTGGAGTGGGGGCTTGGGCGAGCAGTACTTC

j_call: TRBJ1-1
v_call: TRBV5-8
clone_size: -
d_call: TRBD1
cdr3_aa: CASRLPGGAKSEAFF
cdr3_nt: TGTGCCAGCAGACTCCCAGGGGGAGCCAAATCCGAAGCTTTCTTT

j_call: TRBJ2-1
v_call: TRBV7-3
clone_size: -
d_call: -
cdr3_aa: CASSLDAGAGREQFF
cdr3_nt: TGTGCCAGCAGCTTAGACGCGGGGGCCGGCCGAGAGCAGTTCTTC

j_call: TRBJ2-1
v_call: TRBV4-1
clone_size: -
d_call: -
cdr3_aa: CASSQEMEAHEQFF
cdr3_nt: TGCGCCAGCAGCCAAGAAATGGAGGCCCATGAGCAGTTCTTC

j_call: TRBJ2-3
v_call: TRBV7-2
clone_size: -
d_call: -
cdr3_aa: CASSSALRGTDTQYF
cdr3_nt: TGTGCCAGCAGCTCCGCCCTTAGAGGCACAGATACGCAGTATTTT

j_call: TRBJ2-7
v_call: TRBV7-2
clone_size: once
d_call: -
cdr3_aa: CASSRGQREQYF
cdr3_nt: TGTGCCAGCAGCCGAGGGCAGCGCGAGCAGTACTTC

j_call: TRBJ2-7
v_call: TRBV24-1
clone_size: -
d_call: TRBD1
cdr3_aa: CATSALPGQGPGEQYF
cdr3_nt: TGTGCCACCAGTGCACTTCCGGGACAGGGGCCCGGCGAGCAGTACTTC

j_call: TRBJ1-3
v_call: TRBV6-5
clone_size: -
d_call: -
cdr3_aa: CASSYTAGNTIYF
cdr3_nt: TGTGCCAGCAGTTATACTGCGGGAAACACCATATATTTT

j_call: TRBJ2-1
v_call: TRBV7-3
clone_size: -
d_call: TRBD2
cdr3_aa: CASSAGGTRYNEQFF
cdr3_nt: TGTGCCAGCAGCGCGGGGGGCACCCGTTACAATGAGCAGTTCTTC

j_call: TRBJ1-5
v_call: TRBV28
clone_size: -
d_call: -
cdr3_aa: CASKQGYNQPQHF
cdr3_nt: TGTGCCAGCAAACAGGGCTACAATCAGCCCCAGCATTTT

j_call: TRBJ1-2
v_call: TRBV5-1
clone_size: -
d_call: TRBD1
cdr3_aa: CASSLGLGQGDGYTF
cdr3_nt: TGCGCCAGCAGCCTTGGATTGGGACAGGGGGATGGCTACACCTTC

j_call: TRBJ2-3
v_call: TRBV24-1
clone_size: -
d_call: -
cdr3_aa: CATSDRRGTPGDTQYF
cdr3_nt: TGTGCCACCAGTGATCGAAGAGGGACACCCGGGGATACGCAGTATTTT

j_call: TRBJ2-3
v_call: TRBV7-9
clone_size: -
d_call: -
cdr3_aa: CASSLSAGGTDTQYF
cdr3_nt: TGTGCCAGCAGCTTGTCCGCAGGGGGCACAGATACGCAGTATTTT

j_call: TRBJ1-3
v_call: TRBV5-4
clone_size: -
d_call: TRBD1
cdr3_aa: CASSLGQNSGNTIYF
cdr3_nt: TGTGCCAGCAGCCTGGGACAGAACTCTGGAAACACCATATATTTT